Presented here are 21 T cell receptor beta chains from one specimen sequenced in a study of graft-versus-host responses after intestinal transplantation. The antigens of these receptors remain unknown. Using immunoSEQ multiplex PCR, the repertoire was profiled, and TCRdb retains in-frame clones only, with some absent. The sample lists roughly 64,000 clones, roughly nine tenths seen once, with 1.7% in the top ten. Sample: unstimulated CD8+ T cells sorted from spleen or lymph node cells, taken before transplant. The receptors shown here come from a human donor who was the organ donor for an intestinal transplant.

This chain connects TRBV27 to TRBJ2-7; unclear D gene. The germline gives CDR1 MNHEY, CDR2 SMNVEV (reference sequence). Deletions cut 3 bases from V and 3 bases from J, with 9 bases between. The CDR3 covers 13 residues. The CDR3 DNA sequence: TGTGCCAGCAGTTTGGGCACCGGCTACGAGCAGTACTTC. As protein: CASSLGTGYEQYF.

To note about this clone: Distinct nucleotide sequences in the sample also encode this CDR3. The CDR3 is CASSSRGDGRAGTGELFF. The CDR3 coding sequence is TGCGCCAGCAGCTCCAGGGGAGACGGGAGGGCAGGCACCGGGGAGCTGTTTTTT. The V and J genes are TRBV5-1 and TRBJ2-2; 8 positions match TRBD2. Germline V gene sequence: CDR1 SGHRS, CDR2 YFSETQ. The CDR3 consists of 18 residues. Unmatched junction bases numbered 14, after V lost 3 bases and J lost 4 bases.

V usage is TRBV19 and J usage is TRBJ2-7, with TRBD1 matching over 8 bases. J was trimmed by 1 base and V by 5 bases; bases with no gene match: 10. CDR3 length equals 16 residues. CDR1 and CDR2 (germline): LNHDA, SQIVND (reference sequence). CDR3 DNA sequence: TGTGCCAGTAGTCCCGCCGACGGACAGGGTTCCTACGAGCAGTACTTC. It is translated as CASSPADGQGSYEQYF.

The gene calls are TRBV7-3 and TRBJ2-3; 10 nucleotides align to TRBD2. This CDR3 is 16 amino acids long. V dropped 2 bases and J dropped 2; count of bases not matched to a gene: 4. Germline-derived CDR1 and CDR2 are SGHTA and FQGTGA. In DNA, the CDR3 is TGTGCCAGCAGCTTAGGACTAGCGGAGTTCACAGATACGCAGTATTTT. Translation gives CASSLGLAEFTDTQYF.

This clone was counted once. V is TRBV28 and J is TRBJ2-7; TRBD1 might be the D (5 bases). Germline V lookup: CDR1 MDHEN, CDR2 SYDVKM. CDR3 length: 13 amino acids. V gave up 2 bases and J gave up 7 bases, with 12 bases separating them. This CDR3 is CASSLPGLLEQYF. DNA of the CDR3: TGTGCCAGCAGTTTACCAGGGTTATTGGAGCAGTACTTC.

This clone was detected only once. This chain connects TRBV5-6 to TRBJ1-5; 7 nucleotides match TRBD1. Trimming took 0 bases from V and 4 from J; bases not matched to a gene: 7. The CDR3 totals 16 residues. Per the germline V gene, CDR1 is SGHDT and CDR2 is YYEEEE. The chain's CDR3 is CASSLAGQAPNQPQHF. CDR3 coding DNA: TGTGCCAGCAGCTTGGCAGGACAGGCCCCGAATCAGCCCCAGCATTTT.

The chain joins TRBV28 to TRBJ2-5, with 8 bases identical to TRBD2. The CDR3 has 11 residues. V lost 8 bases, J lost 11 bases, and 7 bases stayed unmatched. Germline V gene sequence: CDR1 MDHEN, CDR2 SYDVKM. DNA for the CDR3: TGTGCCAGCCGACTAGCGAGGGAGCAGTACTTC. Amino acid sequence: CASRLAREQYF.

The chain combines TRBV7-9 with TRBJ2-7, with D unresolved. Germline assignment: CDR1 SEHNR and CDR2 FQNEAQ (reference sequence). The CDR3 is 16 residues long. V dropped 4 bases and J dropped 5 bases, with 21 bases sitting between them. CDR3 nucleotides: TGTGCCAGCAGCTCTCGGAGCCACCCCCCACCCCACGAGCAGTACTTC. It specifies CASSSRSHPPPHEQYF.

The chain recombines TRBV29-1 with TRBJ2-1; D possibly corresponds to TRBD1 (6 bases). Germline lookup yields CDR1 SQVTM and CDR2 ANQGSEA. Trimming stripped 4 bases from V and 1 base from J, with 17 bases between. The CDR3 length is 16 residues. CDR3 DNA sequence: TGCAGCGTTGGAGGAGTTACAGGGAAATCCTACAATGAGCAGTTCTTC. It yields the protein CSVGGVTGKSYNEQFF.

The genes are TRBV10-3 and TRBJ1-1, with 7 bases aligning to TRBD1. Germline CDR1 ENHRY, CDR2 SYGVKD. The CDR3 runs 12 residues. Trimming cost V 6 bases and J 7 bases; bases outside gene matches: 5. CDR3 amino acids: CAIRQGEDEAFF. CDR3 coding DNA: TGTGCCATCAGGCAGGGGGAAGATGAAGCTTTCTTT.

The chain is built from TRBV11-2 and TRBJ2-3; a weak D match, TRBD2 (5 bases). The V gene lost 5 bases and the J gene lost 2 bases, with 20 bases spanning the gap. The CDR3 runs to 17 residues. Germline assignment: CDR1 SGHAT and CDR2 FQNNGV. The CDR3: CASSPPDSWEFTDTQYF. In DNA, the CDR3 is TGTGCCAGCAGCCCCCCAGATAGCTGGGAGTTCACAGATACGCAGTATTTT.

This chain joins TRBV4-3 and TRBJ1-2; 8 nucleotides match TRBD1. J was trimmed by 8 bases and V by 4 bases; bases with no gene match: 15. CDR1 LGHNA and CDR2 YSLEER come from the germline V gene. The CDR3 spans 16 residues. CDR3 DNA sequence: TGCGCCAGCAGCCTAAGGGCGACAGGGGCAGGGAACGGCTACACCTTC. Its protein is CASSLRATGAGNGYTF.

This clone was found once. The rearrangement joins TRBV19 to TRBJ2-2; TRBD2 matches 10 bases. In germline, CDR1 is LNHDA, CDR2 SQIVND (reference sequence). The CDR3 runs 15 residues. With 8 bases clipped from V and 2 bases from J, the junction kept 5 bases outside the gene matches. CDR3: CASRTSGANTGELFF. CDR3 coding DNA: TGTGCCAGTCGCACTAGCGGGGCTAACACCGGGGAGCTGTTTTTT.

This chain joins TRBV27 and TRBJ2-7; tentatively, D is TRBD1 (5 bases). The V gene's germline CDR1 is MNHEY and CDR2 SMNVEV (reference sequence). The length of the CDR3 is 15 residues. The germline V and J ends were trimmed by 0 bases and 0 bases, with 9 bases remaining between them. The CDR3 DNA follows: TGTGCCAGCAGTTTATCCCAGGGTCCCTCCTACGAGCAGTACTTC. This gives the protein CASSLSQGPSYEQYF.

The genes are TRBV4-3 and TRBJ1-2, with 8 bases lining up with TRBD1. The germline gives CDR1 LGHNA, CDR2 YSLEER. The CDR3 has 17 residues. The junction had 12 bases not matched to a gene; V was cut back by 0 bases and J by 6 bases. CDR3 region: CASSQDPLLQGANGYTF. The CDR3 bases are TGCGCCAGCAGCCAAGATCCTCTACTGCAGGGGGCTAATGGCTACACCTTC.

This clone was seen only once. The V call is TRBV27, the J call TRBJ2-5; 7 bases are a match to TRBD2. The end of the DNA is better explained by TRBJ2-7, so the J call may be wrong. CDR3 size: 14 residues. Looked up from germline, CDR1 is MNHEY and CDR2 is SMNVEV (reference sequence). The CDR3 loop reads CASSVGGEGYEQYF. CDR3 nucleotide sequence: TGTGCCAGCAGTGTGGGCGGGGAGGGATACGAGCAGTACTTC.

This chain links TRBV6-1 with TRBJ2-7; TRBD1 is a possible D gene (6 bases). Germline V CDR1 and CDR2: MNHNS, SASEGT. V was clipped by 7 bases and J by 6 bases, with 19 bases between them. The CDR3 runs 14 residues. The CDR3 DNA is TGTGCCAGCACTCACGAGGGGGAGTGGGGCGAGCAGTACTTC. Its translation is CASTHEGEWGEQYF.

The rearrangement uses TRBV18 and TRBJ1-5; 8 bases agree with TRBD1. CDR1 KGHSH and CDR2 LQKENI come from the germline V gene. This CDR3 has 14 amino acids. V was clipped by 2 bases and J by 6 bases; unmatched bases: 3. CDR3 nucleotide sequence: TGTGCCAGCTCACCAGGACAGGGCGGTCAGCCCCAGCATTTT. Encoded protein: CASSPGQGGQPQHF.

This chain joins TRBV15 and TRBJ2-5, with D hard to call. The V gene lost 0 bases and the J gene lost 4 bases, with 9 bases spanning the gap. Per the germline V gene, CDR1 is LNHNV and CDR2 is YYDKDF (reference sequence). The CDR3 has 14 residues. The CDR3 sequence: CATSREASLETQYF. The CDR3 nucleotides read TGTGCCACCAGCAGAGAAGCGAGTTTAGAGACCCAGTACTTC.

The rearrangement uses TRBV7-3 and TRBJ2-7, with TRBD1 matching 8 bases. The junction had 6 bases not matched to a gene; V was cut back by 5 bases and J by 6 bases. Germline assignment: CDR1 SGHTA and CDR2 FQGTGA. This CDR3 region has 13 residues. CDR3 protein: CASSQQTGVEQYF. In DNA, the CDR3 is TGTGCCAGCAGCCAACAGACAGGGGTCGAGCAGTACTTC.

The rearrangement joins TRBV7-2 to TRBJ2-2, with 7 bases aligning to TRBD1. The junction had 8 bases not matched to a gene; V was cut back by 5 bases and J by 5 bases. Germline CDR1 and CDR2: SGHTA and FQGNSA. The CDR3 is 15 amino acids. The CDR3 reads CASSPTGAATGELFF. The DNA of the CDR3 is TGTGCCAGCAGCCCAACAGGGGCGGCTACCGGGGAGCTGTTTTTT.